The T cell receptor (beta chain) described here comes from a study of T cells in Graves' hyperthyroidism and ophthalmopathy. Points from the study as a whole: Most clonotypes expanded in the thyroid (above 0.001) were also present in blood. Ophthalmopathy was separated from stable hyperthyroidism by a 13 V-J model.

TCR beta CDR3 region amplification was performed from RNA transcripts. First-round RT-PCR with HTBI primers amplified the TCR CDR3 region. TCRdb processed the multiplex PCR reads anew with MiXCR; each CDR3 protein has one entry. The data hold a few hundred thousand distinct CDR3 sequences, with 15% to 20% observed a single time. Each diagnosis drew on symptoms, thyroxine, TRAb, thyroid ultrasound and orbital computed tomography findings. Using approximately 10 ml of fresh peripheral blood, PBMCs were prepared. CDR1 is SGHRS and CDR2 is YFSETQ in the germline V gene. With 0 bases clipped from V and 0 bases from J, the junction kept 3 bases outside the gene matches. The CDR3 has 15 residues. In the case of this clonotype: Its antigen remains unknown.

Sample: blood. The clonotype originates from a man between 18 and 35 years old with Graves' ophthalmopathy. The chain employs TRBV5-1 and TRBJ2-7; 7 nucleotides match TRBD1. CDR3 DNA: TGCGCCAGCAGCTTGGCTGACAGGGTCTCCTACGAGCAGTACTTC. Residues: CASSLADRVSYEQYF.